Here is one T cell receptor (beta chain) with its context. Its antigen has not been determined. No clone much larger than this one lies a single base away; base qualities are absent. TCRbeta CDR3 regions were profiled with the immunoSEQ Assay using bias-controlled multiplex PCR amplification of genomic DNA. The paper's processing steps were these. The absolute abundance of each unique TCRbeta CDR3 region was quantified after sequences were collapsed and filtered. Differential abundance was tested with a binomial (Fisher-equivalent) model and with a beta-binomial model adding time-dependent variance fitted from healthy donors. Clones with fewer than 5 combined templates were removed, and differential abundance was called for clones with a Benjamini-Hochberg FDR below 0.01. In the beta-binomial model, variance was expressed as a function of the total template count across the two samples, in the form v = (b*log(k)+a)^2. In its TCRdb copy, this immuneACCESS table keeps in-frame sequences only and misses some clones. Where compared with another copy, unresolved V genes explain less than half of these, and the others have no known cause. The D gene and trimming were derived from the DNA, and the V and J assignments and clone size from that table. In this sample the table shows under 95,000 clones, around 89% of which occur a single time. The top ten constitute around 2.8% of the sample.

This sample was included in a study of identifying expanded T cells in peripheral blood (dated by TCRdb to between 2017 and 2020). Describing the broader study: Separate aliquots of the same genomic DNA pool were sequenced to produce technical replicates, and four replicates were compared in pairs. Overall study outcomes, separate from this receptor: In all healthy donors, the variance in clone template counts between samples taken two to three weeks apart rose significantly as total template count increased. Between technical replicates the binomial model flagged roughly 1.1 differentially abundant clones, whereas over two weeks the binomial model flagged about 15 and over approximately four weeks roughly 20. Across all healthy-donor time intervals, the beta-binomial model significantly cut both the number of clones called differentially abundant and the false-positive rate. The authors expected that biological variance in healthy repertoires might rise further over much longer intervals, such as months to years.

No immune events such as infections were documented for the healthy donors during the collection period. Blood repertoires from healthy donors were used as a training cohort for calibrating time-dependent variance in a beta-binomial model of differential abundance of T-cell clones. The training cohort was composed of approximately 10 healthy donors, 3 female and 7 male. Donor ages ranged from about 29 to 65 years, with an average of 43 years. Whole blood, obtained from a commercial supplier, was collected from each healthy donor at three time points spaced approximately 13 days apart. For immunosequencing, genomic DNA was extracted from whole blood that had not been sorted. Trimming at the junction amounts to 4 bases on V and 3 bases on J, and the germline ends lie 11 bases apart. Reading the germline V gene gives CDR1 SGDLS and CDR2 YYNGEE. From the cysteine through the phenylalanine, the CDR3 covers 14 amino acids. The only DNA kept is the CDR3, 42 bases in frame from the first base.

The sequenced sample was blood. The origin of this receptor is a person aged 18 to 70 in good health. The chain is encoded by TRBV9 joined to TRBJ2-1, with the D segment identity uncertain. The CDR3 reads CASSLQDHYNEQFF. The nucleotides are TGTGCCAGCAGCCTCCAGGACCACTACAATGAGCAGTTCTTC.